This T cell receptor beta chain was documented in a study of T cell responses to AZD1222 COVID-19 vaccine. CDR3 size: 15 residues. CDR1 is SGHTA and CDR2 is FQGNSA in the germline V gene. Trimming shortened V by 0 bases and J by 5 bases, and 13 bases separated the two germline ends. TCRdb keeps only in-frame clones here, not all; method: immunoSEQ multiplex PCR. Of some 120,000 clones listed, approximately 85% are singletons. Concerning this clone itself: Antigen unknown.

Findings and limits, study-wide: As reported, nearly half of all spike-specific TCRs target variant regions that are unmutated.

Sequenced material: peripheral blood, taken 28 days after the second AZD1222 dose. This clonotype originated in an adult who received the AZD1222 COVID-19 vaccine. The chain uses TRBV7-2 and TRBJ2-5; D remains ambiguous. Here the CDR3 reads CASSLAGLWAETQYF. The DNA for the CDR3 is TGTGCCAGCAGCTTAGCGGGCCTGTGGGCGGAGACCCAGTACTTC.